One and the same sample provided the 10 T cell receptor beta chains below, sequenced in a study of T cells after yellow fever vaccination. Each CDR3 protein gets one entry after TCRdb re-called the 5' RACE reads with MiXCR. The sample lists about 10,000 distinct CDR3 sequences, less than 6% occurring once. Sequenced here: PBMCs, either bulk or a sorted T-cell subset (CD4+, CD8+, memory, or dextramer-sorted; not recorded which), sampled roughly 14 days after the first yellow fever vaccination. The receptors originated from a man between 18 and 29 years old who received the YFV17D yellow fever vaccine.

This clonotype was found many times. The V and J genes are TRBV11-2 and TRBJ2-7; no definite D call. The V end lost 6 bases, the J end lost 3 bases, and 12 bases lay between the germline ends. Germline CDR1 SGHAT, CDR2 FQNNGV. The CDR3 sequence is 13 residues long. CDR3 region: CASSKGMFYEQYV. CDR3 DNA sequence: TGTGCCAGCAGTAAAGGGATGTTCTACGAGCAGTACGTC.

This clonotype has at least ten counts. The rearrangement uses TRBV5-4 and TRBJ2-7, with 10 nucleotides matching TRBD2. Germline CDR1 and CDR2: SGHNT and YYREEE (reference sequence). This CDR3 region has 15 residues. Trimming cost V 5 bases and J 2 bases; bases outside gene matches: 7. Here the CDR3 reads CASSLEAGGPYEQYF. In nucleotides, the CDR3 is TGTGCCAGCAGTTTAGAAGCGGGGGGGCCCTACGAGCAGTACTTC.

This clonotype was recorded at least ten times. The chain carries TRBV5-1 and TRBJ2-1; TRBD2 matches at 11 bases. Germline V gene data show CDR1 as SGHRS and CDR2 as YFSETQ. The ends lost 4 bases at V and 5 bases at J; junction bases unmatched: 8. CDR3 size: 16 residues. This CDR3 is CASSPVTSGANNEQFF. In DNA, the CDR3 is TGCGCCAGCAGCCCCGTGACTAGCGGGGCTAACAATGAGCAGTTCTTC. The whole variable domain, remainder taken from reference TRBV5-1 and TRBJ2-1, is KAGVTQTPRYLIKTRGQQVTLSCSPISGHRSVSWYQQTPGQGLQFLFEYFSETQRNKGNFPGRFSGRQFSNSRSEMNVSTLELGDSALYLCASSPVTSGANNEQFFGPGTRLTVL.

This clonotype showed up many times. J is TRBJ2-3 and V is TRBV9, with TRBD2 matching 7 bases. V was pared by 2 bases and J by 2 bases, with 8 bases of the junction left unmatched. Germline-derived CDR1 and CDR2 are SGDLS and YYNGEE. The CDR3 has 16 amino acids. This CDR3 is CASSVRPSGDTDTQYF. The CDR3 region has the DNA TGTGCCAGCAGCGTCCGCCCGAGCGGGGACACAGATACGCAGTATTTT.

This clonotype was counted ten times or more. The CDR3 DNA follows: TGCAGTGCTCTCCGGGGTGGAGCCTACAATGAGCAGTTCTTC. Protein: CSALRGGAYNEQFF. The chain employs TRBV20-1 and TRBJ2-1; a weak D match, TRBD2 (5 bases). The germline CDR1 and CDR2 sequences are DFQATT and SNEGSKA (reference sequence). V lost 5 bases and J lost 2, with 13 bases in between. The CDR3 runs to 14 residues.

This clonotype was counted only a few times. The rearrangement uses TRBV20-1 and TRBJ1-2; a weak D match, TRBD1 (6 bases). This CDR3 spans 14 amino acids. The ends were cut back, 6 bases at V and 2 bases at J, with 16 bases in the middle. Germline CDR1 DFQATT, CDR2 SNEGSKA (reference sequence). The DNA for the CDR3 is TGCAGTGCCCGGGAGGGGGGTCGAAACTATGGCTACACCTTC. This codes for CSAREGGRNYGYTF.

Relative to its sample, this clonotype is medium-sized. The V gene is TRBV7-2, the J gene TRBJ2-1; D gene uncertain. The CDR3 covers 13 residues. The germline CDR1 and CDR2 sequences are SGHTA and FQGNSA. Trimming cost V 7 bases and J 9 bases, with 16 bases left between them. In nucleotides, the CDR3 is TGTGCCAGCACCCCATCCAGCTCCGGTGAGCAGTTCTTC. This translates into CASTPSSSGEQFF.

This clonotype was counted at least ten times. CDR3 nucleotides: TGCGCCAGCAGGGGAGTAGCGGGGGGGCTCAACGAGCAGTACGTC. Translation gives CASRGVAGGLNEQYV. This chain uses TRBV5-1 with TRBJ2-7, with 11 bases lining up with TRBD2. Trimming at V came to 5 bases and at J to 5 bases, leaving 9 bases not matched to a gene. Germline V gene data show CDR1 as SGHRS and CDR2 as YFSETQ. The CDR3 is 15 amino acids.

This clonotype was counted at least ten times. Mismatch with germline at one junction end may stem from a read error. The V gene is TRBV7-3, the J gene TRBJ2-1; weak D call: TRBD2 (7 bases). Germline V gene sequence: CDR1 SGHTA, CDR2 FQGTGA. This CDR3 is 15 amino acids long. The CDR3 sequence: CASGLGGTTDNEQFF. CDR3 DNA: TGTGCCAGCGGCTTAGGGGGGACTACCGACAATGAGCAGTTCTTC.

This clonotype has ten or more counts. The J gene is TRBJ1-1, the V gene TRBV7-2, with TRBD1 as a possible D gene (5 bases). CDR1 SGHTA and CDR2 FQGNSA come from the germline V gene. Deletions cut 6 bases from V and 0 bases from J, with 8 bases between. The CDR3 is 13 amino acids. The CDR3 reads CASRQGLNTEAFF. DNA of the CDR3: TGTGCCAGCAGGCAGGGACTGAACACTGAAGCTTTCTTT.